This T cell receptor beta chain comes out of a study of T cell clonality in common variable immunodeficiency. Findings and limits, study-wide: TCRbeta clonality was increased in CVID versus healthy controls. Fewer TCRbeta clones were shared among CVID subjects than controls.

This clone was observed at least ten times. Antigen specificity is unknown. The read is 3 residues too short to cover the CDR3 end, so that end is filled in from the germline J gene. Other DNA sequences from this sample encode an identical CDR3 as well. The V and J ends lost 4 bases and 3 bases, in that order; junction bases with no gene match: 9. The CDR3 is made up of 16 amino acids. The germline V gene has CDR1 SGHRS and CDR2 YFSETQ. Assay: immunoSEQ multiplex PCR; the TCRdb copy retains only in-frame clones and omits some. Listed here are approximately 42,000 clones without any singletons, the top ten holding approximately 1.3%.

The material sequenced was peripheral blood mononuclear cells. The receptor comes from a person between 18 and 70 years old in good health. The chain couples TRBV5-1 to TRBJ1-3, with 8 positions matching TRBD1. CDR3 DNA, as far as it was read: TGCGCCAGCAGCCAGAGGGGACAGGCTATTGGAAACACC. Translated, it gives CASSQRGQAIGNT. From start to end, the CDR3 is CASSQRGQAIGNTIYF.